This TCR beta chain was sequenced in a study of cytomegalovirus exposure and HLA in healthy donors. A few counts support this clone. The antigen remains unidentified. Vbeta (60) and Jbeta (13) primers were used in the PCR. Sequencing used immunoSEQ multiplex PCR; TCRdb keeps in-frame clones, though not all of them. This sample has about 170,000 clones, with approximately 78% found just once. There are 13 residues in the CDR3. The germline V and J ends were trimmed by 4 bases and 8 bases, with 12 bases remaining between them. In germline, CDR1 is MRHNA, CDR2 SNTAGT. Regarding the study as a whole: Previous analysis showed most TCR beta V segments were productive about 87% or about 30% of the time. Among CMV-associated TCR beta chains, most appeared HLA-restricted in a later analysis.

Sequencing was carried out using PBMCs. This rearrangement joins TRBV6-4 to TRBJ2-1; D uncertain. The receptor was isolated from a woman between 18 and 30 years old in good health and CMV-seronegative. CDR3 bases: TGTGCCAGCAGTGTAAGTGAAAGCGATGAGCAGTTCTTC. Protein product: CASSVSESDEQFF.